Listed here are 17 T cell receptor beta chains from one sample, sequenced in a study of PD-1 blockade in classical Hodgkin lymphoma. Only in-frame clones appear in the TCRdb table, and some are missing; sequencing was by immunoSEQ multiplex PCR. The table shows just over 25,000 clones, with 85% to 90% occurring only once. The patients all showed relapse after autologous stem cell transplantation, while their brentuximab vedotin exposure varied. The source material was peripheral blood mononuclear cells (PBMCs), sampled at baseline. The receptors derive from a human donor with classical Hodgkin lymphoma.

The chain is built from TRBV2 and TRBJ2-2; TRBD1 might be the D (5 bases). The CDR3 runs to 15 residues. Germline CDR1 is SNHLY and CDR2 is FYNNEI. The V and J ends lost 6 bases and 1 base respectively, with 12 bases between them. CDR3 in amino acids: CASRFRTLNTGELFF. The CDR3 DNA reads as TGTGCCAGCAGATTTCGGACACTGAACACCGGGGAGCTGTTTTTT.

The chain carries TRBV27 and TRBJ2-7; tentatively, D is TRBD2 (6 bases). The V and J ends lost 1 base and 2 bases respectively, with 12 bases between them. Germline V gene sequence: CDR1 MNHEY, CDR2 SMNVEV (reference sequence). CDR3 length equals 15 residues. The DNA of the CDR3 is TGTGCCAGCAGTTTATTGTCAGGCGGGACCTACGAGCAGTACTTC. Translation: CASSLLSGGTYEQYF.

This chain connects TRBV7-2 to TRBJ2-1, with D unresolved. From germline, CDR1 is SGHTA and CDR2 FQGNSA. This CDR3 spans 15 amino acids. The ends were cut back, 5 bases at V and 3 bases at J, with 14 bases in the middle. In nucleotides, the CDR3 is TGTGCCAGCAGCCCCCCCTGGGTTTACTACAATGAGCAGTTCTTC. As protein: CASSPPWVYYNEQFF.

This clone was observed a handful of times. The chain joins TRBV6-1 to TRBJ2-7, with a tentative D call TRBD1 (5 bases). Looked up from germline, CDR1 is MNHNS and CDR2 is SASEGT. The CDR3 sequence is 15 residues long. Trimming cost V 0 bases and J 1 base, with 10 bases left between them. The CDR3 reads CASSEAGDGSYEQYF. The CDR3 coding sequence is TGTGCCAGCAGTGAAGCAGGGGATGGTTCCTACGAGCAGTACTTC.

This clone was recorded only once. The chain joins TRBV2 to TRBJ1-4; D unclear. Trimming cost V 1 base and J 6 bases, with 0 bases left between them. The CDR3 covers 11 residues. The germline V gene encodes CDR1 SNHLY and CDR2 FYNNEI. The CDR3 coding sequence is TGTGCCAGCAGTGAAGATGAAAAACTGTTTTTT. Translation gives CASSEDEKLFF. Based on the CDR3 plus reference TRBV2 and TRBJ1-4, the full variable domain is EPEVTQTPSHQVTQMGQEVILRCVPISNHLYFYWYRQILGQKVEFLVSFYNNEISEKSEIFDDQFSVERPDGSNFTLKIRSTKLEDSAMYFCASSEDEKLFFGSGTQLSVL.

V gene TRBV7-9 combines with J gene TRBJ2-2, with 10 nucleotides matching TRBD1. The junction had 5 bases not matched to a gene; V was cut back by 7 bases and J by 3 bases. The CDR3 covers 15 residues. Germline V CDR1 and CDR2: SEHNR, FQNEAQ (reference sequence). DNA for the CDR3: TGTGCCAGCAACAGACAGGGGGCGGACACCGGGGAGCTGTTTTTT. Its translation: CASNRQGADTGELFF.

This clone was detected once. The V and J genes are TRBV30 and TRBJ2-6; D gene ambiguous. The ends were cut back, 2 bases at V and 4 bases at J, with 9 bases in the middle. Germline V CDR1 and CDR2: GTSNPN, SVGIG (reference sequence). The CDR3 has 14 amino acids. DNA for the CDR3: TGTGCCTGGAGTTCGGGCGCCGGGGCCAACGTCCTGACTTTC. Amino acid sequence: CAWSSGAGANVLTF.

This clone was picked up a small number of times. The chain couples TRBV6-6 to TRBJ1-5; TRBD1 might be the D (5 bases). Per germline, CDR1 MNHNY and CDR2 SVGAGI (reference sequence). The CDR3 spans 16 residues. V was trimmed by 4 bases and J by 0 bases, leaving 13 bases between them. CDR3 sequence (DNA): TGTGCCAGCAGTTCGGCCAGGGACTATAGCAATCAGCCCCAGCATTTT. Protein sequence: CASSSARDYSNQPQHF.

The CDR3 nucleotides read TGTGCCAGCAGTGCGGGGACAGGGGAGACCCAGTACTTC. This gives the protein CASSAGTGETQYF. The V gene is TRBV6-1, the J gene TRBJ2-5; 9 positions match TRBD1. V shed 4 bases, J shed 5 bases, and the junction held 2 bases outside the gene matches. The CDR3 consists of 13 residues. Germline values: CDR1 MNHNS, CDR2 SASEGT.

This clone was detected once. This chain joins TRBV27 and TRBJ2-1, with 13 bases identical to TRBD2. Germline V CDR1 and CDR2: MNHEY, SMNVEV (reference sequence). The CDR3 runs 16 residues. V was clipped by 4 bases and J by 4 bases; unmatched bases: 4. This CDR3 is CASSSTGLAGYNEQFF. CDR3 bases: TGTGCCAGCAGTTCCACGGGACTAGCGGGGTACAATGAGCAGTTCTTC.

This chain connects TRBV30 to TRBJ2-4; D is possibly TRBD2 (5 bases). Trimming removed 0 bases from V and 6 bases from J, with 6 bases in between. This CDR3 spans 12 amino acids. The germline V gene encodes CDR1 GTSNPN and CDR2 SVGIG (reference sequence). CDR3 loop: CAWSVGGNIQYF. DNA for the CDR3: TGTGCCTGGAGTGTAGGAGGAAACATTCAGTACTTC.

This CDR3 reads CASSPPWAMNTEAFF. In nucleotides, the CDR3 is TGTGCCAGCAGCCCACCATGGGCAATGAACACTGAAGCTTTCTTT. The genes are TRBV16 and TRBJ1-1; D call uncertain. From germline, CDR1 is KGHSY and CDR2 FQNENV. V was pared by 4 bases and J by 0 bases, with 12 bases between. This CDR3 comprises 15 residues.

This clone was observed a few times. The CDR3: CASASPSGGAGEQFF. The DNA of the CDR3 is TGCGCCAGCGCCAGTCCTAGCGGGGGGGCCGGTGAGCAGTTCTTC. The rearrangement links TRBV5-1 to TRBJ2-1, with 12 bases identical to TRBD2. Germline assignment: CDR1 SGHRS and CDR2 YFSETQ. CDR3 length: 15 residues. V lost 7 bases and J lost 9; bases outside the gene matches: 11.

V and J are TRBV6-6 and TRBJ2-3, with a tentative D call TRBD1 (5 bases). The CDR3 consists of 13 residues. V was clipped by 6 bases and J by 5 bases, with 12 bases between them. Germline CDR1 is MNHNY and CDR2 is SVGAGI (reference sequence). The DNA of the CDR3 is TGTGCCAGCAGACCTGACCAGGGAGATACGCAGTATTTT. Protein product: CASRPDQGDTQYF.

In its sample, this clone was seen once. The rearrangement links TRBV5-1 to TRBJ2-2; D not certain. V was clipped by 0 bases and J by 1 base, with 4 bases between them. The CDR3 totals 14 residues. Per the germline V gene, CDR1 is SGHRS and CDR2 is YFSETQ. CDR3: CASSLVGNTGELFF. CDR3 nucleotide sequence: TGCGCCAGCAGCTTGGTAGGGAACACCGGGGAGCTGTTTTTT.

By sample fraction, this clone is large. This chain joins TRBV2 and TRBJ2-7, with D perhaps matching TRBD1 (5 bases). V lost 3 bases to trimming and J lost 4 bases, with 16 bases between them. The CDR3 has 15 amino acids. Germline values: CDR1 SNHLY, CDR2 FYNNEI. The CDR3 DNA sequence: TGTGCCAGCAGTGAGGGGCTAGTCCCCTCTTACGAGCAGTACTTC. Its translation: CASSEGLVPSYEQYF.

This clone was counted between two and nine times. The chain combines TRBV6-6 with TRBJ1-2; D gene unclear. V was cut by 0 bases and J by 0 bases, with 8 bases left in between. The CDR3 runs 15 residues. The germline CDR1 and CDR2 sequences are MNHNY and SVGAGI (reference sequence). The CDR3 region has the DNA TGTGCCAGCAGTTACTCAGGCAGACCTAACTATGGCTACACCTTC. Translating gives CASSYSGRPNYGYTF.